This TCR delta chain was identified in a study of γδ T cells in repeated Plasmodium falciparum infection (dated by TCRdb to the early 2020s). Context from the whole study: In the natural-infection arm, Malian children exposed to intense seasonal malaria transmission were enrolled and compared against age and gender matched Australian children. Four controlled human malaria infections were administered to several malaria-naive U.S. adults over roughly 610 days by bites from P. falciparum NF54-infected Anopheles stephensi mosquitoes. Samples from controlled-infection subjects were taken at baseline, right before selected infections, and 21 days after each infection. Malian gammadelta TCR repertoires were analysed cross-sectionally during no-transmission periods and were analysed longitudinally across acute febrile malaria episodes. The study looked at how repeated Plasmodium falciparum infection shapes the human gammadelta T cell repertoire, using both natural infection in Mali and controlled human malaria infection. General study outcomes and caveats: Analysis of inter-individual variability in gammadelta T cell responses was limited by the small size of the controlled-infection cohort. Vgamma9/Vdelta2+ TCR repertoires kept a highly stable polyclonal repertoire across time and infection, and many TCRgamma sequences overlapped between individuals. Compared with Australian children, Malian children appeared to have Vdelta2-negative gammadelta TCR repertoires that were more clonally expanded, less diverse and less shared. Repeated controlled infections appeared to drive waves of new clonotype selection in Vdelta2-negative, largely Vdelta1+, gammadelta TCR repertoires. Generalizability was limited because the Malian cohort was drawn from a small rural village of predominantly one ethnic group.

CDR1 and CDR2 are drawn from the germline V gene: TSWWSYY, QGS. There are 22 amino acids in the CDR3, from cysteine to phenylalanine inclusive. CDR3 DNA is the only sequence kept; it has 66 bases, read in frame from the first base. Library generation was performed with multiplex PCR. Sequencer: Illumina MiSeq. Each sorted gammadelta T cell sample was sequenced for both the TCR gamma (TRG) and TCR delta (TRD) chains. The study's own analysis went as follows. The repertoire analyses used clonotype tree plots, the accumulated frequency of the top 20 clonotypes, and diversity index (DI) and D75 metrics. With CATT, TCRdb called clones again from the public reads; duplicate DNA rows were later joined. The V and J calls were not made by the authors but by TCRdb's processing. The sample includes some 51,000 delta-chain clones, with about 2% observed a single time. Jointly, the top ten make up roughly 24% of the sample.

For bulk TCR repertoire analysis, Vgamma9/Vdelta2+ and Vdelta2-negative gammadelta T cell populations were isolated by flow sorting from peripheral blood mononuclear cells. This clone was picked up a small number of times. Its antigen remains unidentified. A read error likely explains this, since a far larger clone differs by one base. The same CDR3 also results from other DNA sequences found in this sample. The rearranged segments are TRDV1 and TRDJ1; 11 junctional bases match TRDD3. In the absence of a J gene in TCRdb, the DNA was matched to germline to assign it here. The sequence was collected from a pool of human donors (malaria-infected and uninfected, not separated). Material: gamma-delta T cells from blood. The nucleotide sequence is TGTGCCCTTGGGGGTTTAGGACTTCCTACGTACTGGGGGATAAGCGGGGAGGATAAACTCATCTTT. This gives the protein CALGGLGLPTYWGISGEDKLIF.